The clone carrying this T cell receptor (beta chain) has just one count. Its cognate antigen is unknown. The CDR3 spans 14 residues. Germline CDR1 and CDR2: SGDLS and YYNGEE. The V end was cut by 2 bases, the J end by 3 bases, with 11 bases between. The sample comes from a study of CD8+ T cells in alopecia areata. Study information: For the treated group, dosing was oral tofacitinib at 5 to 10 mg twice daily. Overall study results and limits: Alopecia totalis/universalis scalp especially showed more expanded CD8+ clones than normal scalp. TCR sharing was clearer in mice than between patients, perhaps partly owing to patient HLA diversity.

RNA was extracted and reverse transcribed into cDNA as the sequencing template. Sequencing was performed with immunoSEQ multiplex PCR; in TCRdb, only in-frame clones are kept and a portion is missing. Of about 180,000 clones in the sample, around 63% were seen once. Sequenced material: CD4+ T cells sorted from blood, taken at week 0. The receptor was derived from a human donor with alopecia areata. The chain is built from TRBV9 and TRBJ2-5; D possibly uses TRBD1 or TRBD2 (5 bases each). The CDR3 DNA reads as TGTGCCAGCAGCGTCCGGGGCAGAGAAGAGACCCAGTACTTC. Translation gives CASSVRGREETQYF.